Presented here are 26 T cell receptor beta chains from one specimen sequenced in a study of CD8 T cells in Susac syndrome. It was with random hexamers that about 0.45 to 1 ug RNA was reverse transcribed. TCRdb re-derived calls from the immunoSEQ multiplex PCR reads in MiXCR, one entry per CDR3 protein. Among some 300,000 distinct CDR3 sequences listed, 70% to 90% were seen once. The sequencing input was CD8+ T cells from PBMCs. The receptors shown here come from a human donor with multiple sclerosis.

This clonotype was observed once. The chain joins TRBV30 to TRBJ2-3; 7 nucleotides match TRBD2. V shed 1 base and J 6 bases; nucleotides not matched to a gene: 7. Per germline, CDR1 GTSNPN and CDR2 SVGIG (reference sequence). This CDR3 comprises 14 residues. The CDR3 DNA reads TGTGCCTGGAGTGCAGGTAGCGGGCTTGATACGCAGTATTTT. It translates to CAWSAGSGLDTQYF.

This chain uses TRBV6-1 with TRBJ2-3; D possibly corresponds to TRBD2 (7 bases). Germline CDR1 MNHNS, CDR2 SASEGT. This CDR3 is built from 18 residues. Trimming pared 2 bases from V and 2 bases from J, leaving 20 bases between. The CDR3 sequence is CASSERASGWGHTDTQYF. DNA for the CDR3: TGTGCCAGCAGTGAAAGGGCTAGCGGATGGGGGCACACAGATACGCAGTATTTT.

This clonotype has a single count. This chain links TRBV7-2 with TRBJ2-3, with D perhaps TRBD1 (6 bases). There are 14 residues in the CDR3. V lost 5 bases and J 4 bases, leaving 13 bases between the germline ends. Germline loops: CDR1 SGHTA, CDR2 FQGNSA. The CDR3 here is CASSITHRADTQYF. The CDR3 DNA reads TGTGCCAGCAGCATCACGCACAGGGCAGATACGCAGTATTTT. The full variable domain, its missing parts supplied by reference TRBV7-2 and TRBJ2-3, is GAGVSQSPSNKVTEKGKDVELRCDPISGHTALYWYRQSLGQGLEFLIYFQGNSAPDKSGLPSDRFSAERTGGSVSTLTIQRTQQEDSAVYLCASSITHRADTQYFGPGTRLTVL.

V is TRBV5-6 and J is TRBJ2-3; tentatively, D is TRBD1 (5 bases). V was clipped by 3 bases and J by 1 base, with 12 bases between them. CDR3 size: 15 residues. CDR1 SGHDT and CDR2 YYEEEE come from the germline V gene. The CDR3 sequence: CASSWGREGTDTQYF. CDR3 DNA sequence: TGTGCCAGCAGCTGGGGCAGGGAAGGCACAGATACGCAGTATTTT.

This chain links TRBV29-1 with TRBJ1-2, with D maybe TRBD1 (5 bases). Germline V gene data show CDR1 as SQVTM and CDR2 as ANQGSEA. This CDR3 comprises 15 residues. The ends were cut back, 3 bases at V and 4 bases at J, with 18 bases in the middle. DNA for the CDR3: TGCAGCGTTGATTTTCGGGACGGCGGAACCTATGGCTACACCTTC. This gives the protein CSVDFRDGGTYGYTF.

This chain connects TRBV9 to TRBJ2-1; TRBD2 aligns across 9 bases. The CDR3 length is 16 residues. V was clipped by 3 bases and J by 0 bases; unmatched bases: 4. Germline V gene lookup returns CDR1 SGDLS and CDR2 YYNGEE. The CDR3 loop reads CASSGYSGSSYNEQFF. In DNA, the CDR3 is TGTGCCAGCAGCGGTTATAGCGGGAGCTCCTACAATGAGCAGTTCTTC.

This rearrangement joins TRBV14 to TRBJ2-1; D unclear. Germline V lookup: CDR1 SGHDN, CDR2 FVKESK. The CDR3 is made up of 12 amino acids. With 6 bases removed from V and 6 bases from J, the gap between germline ends came to 9 bases. The CDR3 sequence is CASRSSRNEQFF. The CDR3 coding sequence is TGTGCCAGCAGGTCCAGTCGCAATGAGCAGTTCTTC.

The chain links TRBV27 to TRBJ2-1; 8 bases match TRBD2. The germline V gene has CDR1 MNHEY and CDR2 SMNVEV (reference sequence). The CDR3 consists of 17 residues. With 3 bases clipped from V and 7 bases from J, the junction kept 14 bases outside the gene matches. The CDR3 DNA is TGTGCCAGCAGTTTCAGTCTTGGATCCGGGACTAGTAATGAGCAGTTCTTC. Residues: CASSFSLGSGTSNEQFF.

The genes are TRBV7-2 and TRBJ2-7, with TRBD1 matching 9 bases. CDR3 length: 14 amino acids. Germline CDR1 is SGHTA and CDR2 is FQGNSA. With V trimmed by 5 bases and J by 5 bases, 7 bases remained unmatched. CDR3 residues: CASSDRQGEDEQYF. DNA for the CDR3: TGTGCCAGCAGCGACCGACAGGGGGAGGACGAGCAGTACTTC.

This chain joins TRBV3-1 and TRBJ2-1; 9 bases are shared with TRBD2. The CDR3 runs to 15 residues. V shed 1 base, J shed 8 bases, and the junction held 6 bases outside the gene matches. The germline V gene has CDR1 LGHDT and CDR2 YNNKEL (reference sequence). CDR3 residues: CASSQVGGRAYEQFF. CDR3 in DNA: TGTGCCAGCAGCCAAGTCGGCGGGAGGGCGTATGAGCAGTTCTTC.

The chain uses TRBV20-1 and TRBJ2-3, with D perhaps given as TRBD1 or TRBD2 (5 bases each). The CDR3 covers 13 residues. Germline values: CDR1 DFQATT, CDR2 SNEGSKA (reference sequence). V lost 6 bases, J lost 13 bases, and 23 bases lay in between. CDR3 sequence (DNA): TGCAGTGCCCGGGGCCCAGGGTATCCCGGGGAGTATTTT. It specifies CSARGPGYPGEYF.

The rearrangement uses TRBV6-5 and TRBJ2-5; 9 bases fit TRBD1. Germline CDR1 MNHEY, CDR2 SVGAGI. V was pared by 4 bases and J by 4 bases, with 10 bases of the junction left unmatched. The CDR3 totals 16 residues. The CDR3 DNA follows: TGTGCCAGCAGTTTCACAGGGGGCGGGCTGCTAGAGACCCAGTACTTC. Translating gives CASSFTGGGLLETQYF.

The chain joins TRBV9 to TRBJ2-3; 9 nucleotides align to TRBD2. Trimming cost V 1 base and J 6 bases; bases outside gene matches: 9. From germline, CDR1 is SGDLS and CDR2 YYNGEE. CDR3 size: 16 residues. This CDR3 is CASSVRAGGPGDTQYF. CDR3 in DNA: TGTGCCAGCAGCGTAAGGGCGGGAGGGCCCGGGGATACGCAGTATTTT.

The V call is TRBV4-1, the J call TRBJ2-7; a possible D gene is TRBD2 (6 bases). This CDR3 is 17 amino acids long. Germline CDR1 is MGHRA and CDR2 is YSYEKL. Trimming removed 0 bases at V and 2 bases at J, with 17 bases between. This CDR3 reads CASSQESGLSTTYEQYF. The CDR3 DNA reads TGCGCCAGCAGCCAAGAATCGGGACTCTCCACAACCTACGAGCAGTACTTC.

The chain joins TRBV9 to TRBJ2-1, with 11 positions matching TRBD2. Trimming removed 3 bases from V and 0 bases from J; junction bases left unmatched: 8. Germline loops: CDR1 SGDLS, CDR2 YYNGEE. This CDR3 contains 18 residues. CDR3 protein: CASSEKVAGGSSYNEQFF. CDR3 coding DNA: TGTGCCAGCAGCGAGAAGGTAGCGGGGGGGAGCTCCTACAATGAGCAGTTCTTC.

V usage is TRBV20-1 and J usage is TRBJ2-1; TRBD2 matches at 7 bases. J was trimmed by 6 bases and V by 3 bases; bases with no gene match: 20. There are 18 residues in the CDR3. The germline V gene encodes CDR1 DFQATT and CDR2 SNEGSKA (reference sequence). CDR3 in amino acids: CSARSPREAGLWGNEQFF. DNA of the CDR3: TGCAGTGCTAGGTCGCCCAGGGAAGCGGGATTGTGGGGCAATGAGCAGTTCTTC.

This clonotype was seen once. This chain connects TRBV6-6 to TRBJ2-7; TRBD1 matches at 8 bases. This CDR3 spans 16 amino acids. V dropped 7 bases and J dropped 2; count of bases not matched to a gene: 13. The germline gives CDR1 MNHNY, CDR2 SVGAGI (reference sequence). The CDR3 bases are TGTGCCAGCACATTGGGCAGGGACAGGCCCCCCTACGAGCAGTACTTC. Amino acid sequence: CASTLGRDRPPYEQYF.

The rearrangement joins TRBV6-6 to TRBJ2-3; TRBD2 might be the D (5 bases). CDR1 is MNHNY and CDR2 is SVGAGI in the germline V gene (reference sequence). With 9 bases removed from V and 2 bases from J, the gap between germline ends came to 21 bases. The CDR3 sequence is 16 residues long. The CDR3 loop reads CASRAVGRLDTDTQYF. CDR3 DNA: TGTGCCAGTAGAGCGGTTGGCAGGTTAGACACAGATACGCAGTATTTT.

This chain joins TRBV9 and TRBJ2-7, with D maybe TRBD2 (5 bases). The V gene's germline CDR1 is SGDLS and CDR2 YYNGEE. The V and J ends lost 0 bases and 1 base respectively, with 11 bases between them. The CDR3 length is 15 residues. As DNA, the CDR3 is TGTGCCAGCAGCGTAGGAGGGCAGGCATCCTACGAGCAGTACTTC. Its protein is CASSVGGQASYEQYF.

The chain joins TRBV10-3 to TRBJ2-1, with TRBD2 identical over 12 bases. The trim removed 2 bases at V and 2 bases at J, leaving 7 bases unmatched. Looked up from germline, CDR1 is ENHRY and CDR2 is SYGVKD. The CDR3 has 18 amino acids. CDR3 nucleotides: TGTGCCATCAGTGAGACTAAGACTAGCGGGGGCCCCTACAATGAGCAGTTCTTC. It translates to CAISETKTSGGPYNEQFF.

The J gene is TRBJ2-5, the V gene TRBV28; 7 bases match TRBD2. From germline, CDR1 is MDHEN and CDR2 SYDVKM. V shed 6 bases, J shed 2 bases, and the junction held 9 bases outside the gene matches. CDR3 length: 15 residues. CDR3 bases: TGTGCCAGCAGACGGACGGGGGGTGGACAAGAGACCCAGTACTTC. Translating it yields CASRRTGGGQETQYF.

The CDR3 region has the DNA TGTGCCAGCAGCCAAGGGTTGGACTTGAGCTCCTATAATTCACCCCTCCACTTT. Its protein product is CASSQGLDLSSYNSPLHF. J is TRBJ1-6 and V is TRBV3-1, with D unclear. Deletions cut 1 base from V and 0 bases from J, with 13 bases between. The CDR3 extends over 18 amino acids. CDR1 and CDR2 from the germline V gene are LGHDT and YNNKEL (reference sequence).

CDR3 DNA: TGCGCCAGCGCCGGGACTGGCTACAATGAGCAGTTCTTC. Translated: CASAGTGYNEQFF. The rearrangement joins TRBV4-1 to TRBJ2-1; TRBD2 might be the D (6 bases). The CDR3 covers 13 residues. CDR1 and CDR2 from the germline V gene are MGHRA and YSYEKL. V shed 8 bases and J shed 3 bases, with 11 bases lying between them.

The rearrangement links TRBV10-3 to TRBJ2-1, with 7 bases lining up with TRBD1. J was trimmed by 7 bases and V by 2 bases; bases with no gene match: 5. CDR3 length: 14 residues. The germline gives CDR1 ENHRY, CDR2 SYGVKD. The CDR3 region is CAISETGVGNEQFF. CDR3 coding DNA: TGTGCCATCAGTGAGACAGGGGTGGGTAATGAGCAGTTCTTC.

This chain uses TRBV20-1 with TRBJ2-7; D is possibly TRBD1 (5 bases). Germline V lookup: CDR1 DFQATT, CDR2 SNEGSKA (reference sequence). With 1 base removed from V and 5 bases from J, the gap between germline ends came to 12 bases. The CDR3 covers 13 residues. As DNA, the CDR3 is TGCAGTGCTAGAGTCGGAGCCAGGGACGAGCAGTACTTC. Its protein is CSARVGARDEQYF.

This rearrangement joins TRBV7-3 to TRBJ2-7, with D unresolved. This CDR3 contains 14 residues. CDR1 is SGHTA, CDR2 FQGTGA, per germline. Trimming removed 6 bases at V and 2 bases at J, with 14 bases between. CDR3: CASSLVAGTYEQYF. CDR3 sequence (DNA): TGTGCCAGCAGTCTAGTGGCCGGCACCTACGAGCAGTACTTC.